This T cell receptor beta chain was identified in a study of T cell repertoires in cytomegalovirus infection (dated by TCRdb to between 2019 and 2020). About the study as a whole: The peptide stimulations were aimed at well-studied HLA-B-restricted epitopes as well as recently identified HLA-C-restricted CMV epitopes, whose presentation resists viral immunomodulation. Because public TCR beta signatures pointed to carriage of CMV infection together with the matching HLA type, the HLA type of each donor mattered for the analysis.

The CDR3 runs 15 residues from the cysteine to the phenylalanine. CDR3 DNA is the only sequence kept; it has 45 bases, read in frame from the first base. The germline V gene encodes CDR1 MDHEN and CDR2 SYDVKM. Cut back by 5 bases and 5 bases, the V and J ends lie 16 bases apart. The treatment or condition label corresponds to: in vitro stimulation with specific CMV peptide epitopes to enrich CMV-specific T cells. About this clonotype: The specificity of this receptor is unknown. No much larger clone is present one base from it, and per-base qualities are unavailable.

The sequencer was an Illumina HiSeq 1500. TCRdb reran the public reads through fastp at Q25 and MiXCR, keeping productive beta chains. Identical CDR3 protein sequences are pooled into one entry, listed with their most common genes and DNA. Recorded for this sample are about 500,000 distinct CDR3 sequences; 25% to 35% of them occurred a single time. The leading ten clones occupy 17% of the sample. Points the paper makes about the study in general: In both this cohort and an independent cohort of over 350 donors, the cumulative frequency of public TCR beta family members distinguished carriers of CMV infection plus the relevant HLA type. The ex vivo response was dominated by HLA-C-restricted CMV-specific TCR beta clonotypes, which also provided the single most frequent clonotype in two of eight donors.

Sequencing was performed on cultured PBMCs, taken from culture after CMV antigen stimulation. The sequence joins TRBV28 to TRBJ2-1, and perhaps TRBD2 as D gene, on 6 matching bases. This receptor was taken from a human donor in good health (CMV status not recorded). Some clones in this sample may be carry-over from other donors' samples. The CDR3 reads as follows: CASSTLGGRNNEQFF. Read as DNA, the sequence is TGTGCCAGCAGTACGCTGGGGGGAAGAAACAATGAGCAGTTCTTC. When the CDR3 is completed using the reference TRBV28 and TRBJ2-1 genes on either side, the full variable domain is DVKVTQSSRYLVKRTGEKVFLECVQDMDHENMFWYRQDPGLGLRLIYFSYDVKMKEKGDIPEGYSVSREKKERFSLILESASTNQTSMYLCASSTLGGRNNEQFFGPGTRLTVL.